A selection of T cell receptor beta chains follows, all from one sample in a study of cytomegalovirus exposure and HLA in healthy donors. Data came from immunoSEQ multiplex PCR; TCRdb stores just in-frame clones and leaves some out. The table records more than 80,000 clones, around 85% of them present only once. Sequenced input: PBMCs. These receptors were obtained from a girl aged 2 to 10 in good health and CMV-seropositive. The CDR3 runs from the conserved cysteine through the conserved F or W. Fields, in order: V gene, clone size, J gene, D gene, CDR3 DNA, CDR3 protein. The D gene is left open where the match is weak. Clone size is not always given. Where it is, it says once, few, many or a class for expanded clones.

V gene: TRBV18
clone size: once
J gene: TRBJ2-2
D gene: TRBD2
CDR3 DNA: TGTGCCAGCTCACCCGTACCGGGACTAGCTTACACCGGGGAGCTGTTTTTT
CDR3 protein: CASSPVPGLAYTGELFF

V gene: TRBV27
clone size: NA
J gene: TRBJ2-6
D gene: TRBD1
CDR3 DNA: TGTGCCAGCAGTCGCGGGACAGGGGCGCATCGTAAGACTGGGGCCAACGTCCTGACTTTC
CDR3 protein: CASSRGTGAHRKTGANVLTF

V gene: TRBV5-1
clone size: few
J gene: TRBJ2-3
D gene: TRBD2
CDR3 DNA: TGCGCCAGCAGCTCGCCCGGGACTAGCGGTAGCACAGATACGCAGTATTTT
CDR3 protein: CASSSPGTSGSTDTQYF

V gene: TRBV7-9
clone size: NA
J gene: TRBJ2-7
D gene: NA
CDR3 DNA: TGTGCCAGCAGCCTATCTTCTGAGCAGTACTTC
CDR3 protein: CASSLSSEQYF

V gene: TRBV7-2
clone size: NA
J gene: TRBJ2-7
D gene: TRBD1
CDR3 DNA: TGTGCCAGCACCAGATGGGGACAGGGCTACGAGCAGTACTTC
CDR3 protein: CASTRWGQGYEQYF

V gene: TRBV28
clone size: NA
J gene: TRBJ2-2
D gene: NA
CDR3 DNA: TGTGCCAGCACTAGAGGGGGATTGGGGGCCGGGGAGCTGTTTTTT
CDR3 protein: CASTRGGLGAGELFF

V gene: TRBV7-6
clone size: NA
J gene: TRBJ2-1
D gene: NA
CDR3 DNA: TGTGCCAGCGGACAGCTGGCGTCCTACAATGAGCAGTTCTTC
CDR3 protein: CASGQLASYNEQFF

V gene: TRBV30
clone size: NA
J gene: TRBJ2-1
D gene: NA
CDR3 DNA: TGTGCCTGGAGTGCACAAAGCGATAGGTCCTACAATGAGCAGTTCTTC
CDR3 protein: CAWSAQSDRSYNEQFF

V gene: TRBV10-3
clone size: NA
J gene: TRBJ2-7
D gene: NA
CDR3 DNA: TGTGCCATCAGTGGGCAGGAACGATACGAGCAGTACTTC
CDR3 protein: CAISGQERYEQYF

V gene: TRBV10-3
clone size: NA
J gene: TRBJ1-1
D gene: TRBD1
CDR3 DNA: TGTGCCATCAGTGCTACCCCATCAGGGGGCCGGAGCACTGAAGCTTTCTTT
CDR3 protein: CAISATPSGGRSTEAFF

V gene: TRBV5-1
clone size: NA
J gene: TRBJ2-7
D gene: NA
CDR3 DNA: TGCGCCAGCAGCTGGGGATCCGGGAGCTCCTACGAGCAGTACTTC
CDR3 protein: CASSWGSGSSYEQYF